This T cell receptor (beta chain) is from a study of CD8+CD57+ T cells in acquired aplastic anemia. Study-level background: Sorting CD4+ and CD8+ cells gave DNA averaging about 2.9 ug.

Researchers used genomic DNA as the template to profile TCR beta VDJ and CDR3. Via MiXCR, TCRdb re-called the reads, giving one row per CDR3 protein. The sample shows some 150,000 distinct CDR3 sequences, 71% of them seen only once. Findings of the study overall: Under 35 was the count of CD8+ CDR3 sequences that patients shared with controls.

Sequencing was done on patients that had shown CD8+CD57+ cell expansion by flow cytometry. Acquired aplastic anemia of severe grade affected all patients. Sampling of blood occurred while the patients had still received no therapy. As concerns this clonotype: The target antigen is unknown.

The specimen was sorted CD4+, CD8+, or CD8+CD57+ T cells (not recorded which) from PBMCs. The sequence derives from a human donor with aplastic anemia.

CDR3 in amino acids: CASNGQGITEAFF. DNA for the CDR3: TGTGCCAGCAATGGACAGGGTATCACTGAAGCTTTCTTT. The chain links TRBV2 to TRBJ1-1; 8 bases agree with TRBD1. This CDR3 is built from 13 residues. V was clipped by 7 bases and J by 4 bases; unmatched bases: 5. Germline-derived CDR1 and CDR2 are SNHLY and FYNNEI.